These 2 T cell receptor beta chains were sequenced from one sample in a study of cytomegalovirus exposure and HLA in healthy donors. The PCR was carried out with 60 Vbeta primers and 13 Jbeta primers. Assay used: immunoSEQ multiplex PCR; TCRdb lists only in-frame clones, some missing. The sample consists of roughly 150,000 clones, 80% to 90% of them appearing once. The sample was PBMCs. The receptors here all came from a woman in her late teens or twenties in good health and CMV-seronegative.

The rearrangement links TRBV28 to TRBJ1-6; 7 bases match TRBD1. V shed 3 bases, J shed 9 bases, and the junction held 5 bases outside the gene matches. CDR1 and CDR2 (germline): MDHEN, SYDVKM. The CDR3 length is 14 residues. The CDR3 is CASSFMAGGSPLHF. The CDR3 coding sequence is TGTGCCAGCAGTTTTATGGCAGGGGGTTCACCCCTCCACTTT.

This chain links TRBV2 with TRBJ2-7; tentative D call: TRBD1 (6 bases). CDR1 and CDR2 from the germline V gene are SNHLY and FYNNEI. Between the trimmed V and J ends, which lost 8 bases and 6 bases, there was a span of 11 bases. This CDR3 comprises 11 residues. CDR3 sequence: CASLLGGEQYF. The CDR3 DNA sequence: TGTGCCAGCCTTTTAGGGGGCGAGCAGTACTTC.